Listed below are T cell receptor beta chains from one sample, sequenced in a study of blood T cell repertoires in COVID-19. Clones were read by immunoSEQ multiplex PCR, and TCRdb kept only the in-frame ones, dropping some. The table includes over 200,000 clones, around 91% detected once. The sequencing sample was made of PBMCs or T cells enriched from blood (not recorded which). The receptor set was obtained from a man aged 25-45 years who had been exposed to COVID-19. Each CDR3 is given with its conserved first and last residue. The order of the fields is CDR3 length, V gene, J gene, D gene, clone size, CDR3 protein, CDR3 DNA. The D gene is left open where the match is weak. The size field is filled for only some rows; it gives once, few, many or a size class.

length: 11; V: TRBV11-2; J: TRBJ1-2; D: NA; size: NA; CDR3: CASSLLSGYTF; DNA: TGTGCCAGCAGCTTATTGAGTGGCTACACCTTC
length: 13; V: TRBV5-1; J: TRBJ1-6; D: NA; size: NA; CDR3: CASSFSGDSPLHF; DNA: TGCGCCAGCAGCTTTAGCGGGGATTCACCCCTCCACTTT
length: 15; V: TRBV19; J: TRBJ1-1; D: NA; size: few; CDR3: CASSMWRRGSTEAFF; DNA: TGTGCCAGTAGTATGTGGAGAAGAGGGAGCACTGAAGCTTTCTTT
length: 18; V: TRBV10-2; J: TRBJ2-5; D: TRBD2; size: NA; CDR3: CASSWGASGVPRGETQYF; DNA: TGCGCCAGCAGTTGGGGGGCTAGCGGGGTCCCGCGGGGAGAGACCCAGTACTTC
length: 14; V: TRBV5-1; J: TRBJ2-1; D: TRBD1; size: NA; CDR3: CASSQQTGGNEQFF; DNA: TGCGCCAGCAGCCAACAGACAGGGGGCAATGAGCAGTTCTTC
length: 15; V: TRBV14; J: TRBJ2-7; D: NA; size: NA; CDR3: CASFVLALQGHEQYF; DNA: TGTGCCAGCTTCGTACTCGCCTTACAGGGCCACGAGCAGTACTTC
length: 15; V: TRBV9; J: TRBJ1-2; D: NA; size: NA; CDR3: CASSVAGDLDYGYTF; DNA: TGTGCCAGCAGCGTAGCGGGGGACCTTGATTATGGCTACACCTTC
length: 16; V: TRBV4-1; J: TRBJ2-2; D: NA; size: NA; CDR3: CASSPTPRARTGELFF; DNA: TGCGCCAGCAGCCCGACGCCCAGGGCTCGGACCGGGGAGCTGTTTTTT
length: 15; V: TRBV6-5; J: TRBJ1-5; D: TRBD1; size: NA; CDR3: CASSKTGGENQPQHF; DNA: TGTGCCAGCAGTAAAACAGGGGGGGAAAATCAGCCCCAGCATTTT
length: 14; V: TRBV15; J: TRBJ1-5; D: NA; size: NA; CDR3: CATSRDRGNQPQHF; DNA: TGTGCCACCAGCAGAGATAGGGGAAATCAGCCCCAGCATTTT
length: 14; V: TRBV14; J: TRBJ1-1; D: TRBD1; size: NA; CDR3: CASTLGTGGSEAFF; DNA: TGTGCCAGTACACTCGGGACAGGGGGCTCTGAAGCTTTCTTT
length: 15; V: TRBV30; J: TRBJ2-1; D: TRBD2; size: NA; CDR3: CAWSQSGGAINEQFF; DNA: TGTGCCTGGAGTCAAAGCGGGGGGGCCATTAATGAGCAGTTCTTC
length: 13; V: TRBV6-5; J: TRBJ1-1; D: TRBD1; size: NA; CDR3: CASTRQGDTEAFF; DNA: TGTGCCAGCACCAGACAGGGTGACACTGAAGCTTTCTTT
length: 14; V: TRBV27; J: TRBJ2-3; D: TRBD1; size: once; CDR3: CASSSGTEFYTQYF; DNA: TGTGCCAGCAGCTCCGGGACAGAATTCTATACGCAGTATTTT
length: 15; V: TRBV5-4; J: TRBJ1-6; D: NA; size: NA; CDR3: CASSAQGTIDSPLHF; DNA: TGTGCCAGCAGCGCACAGGGTACTATTGATTCACCCCTCCACTTT
length: 15; V: TRBV6-5; J: TRBJ2-2; D: NA; size: NA; CDR3: CASRQGGTNTGELFF; DNA: TGTGCCAGCAGACAGGGCGGTACGAACACCGGGGAGCTGTTTTTT
length: 15; V: TRBV7-3; J: TRBJ2-3; D: TRBD2; size: NA; CDR3: CASSLIGGDTDTQYF; DNA: TGTGCCAGCAGCTTAATTGGGGGGGACACAGATACGCAGTATTTT
length: 15; V: TRBV11-1; J: TRBJ2-2; D: NA; size: NA; CDR3: CASSLVRVSAGELLF; DNA: TGTGCCAGCAGCTTAGTACGGGTTTCGGCCGGGGAGCTGCTTTTT
length: 15; V: TRBV7-9; J: TRBJ2-6; D: NA; size: NA; CDR3: CASSLARSGANVLTF; DNA: TGTGCCAGCAGCTTAGCCCGGTCTGGGGCCAACGTCCTGACTTTC
length: 17; V: TRBV4-1; J: TRBJ1-5; D: TRBD1; size: NA; CDR3: CASSGTGGYSSNQPQHF; DNA: TGCGCCAGCAGTGGGACAGGGGGCTACAGTAGCAATCAGCCCCAGCATTTT
length: 15; V: TRBV5-1; J: TRBJ2-6; D: NA; size: NA; CDR3: CASSLTVSGANVLTF; DNA: TGCGCCAGCAGTTTGACAGTCTCTGGGGCCAACGTCCTGACTTTC
length: 14; V: TRBV7-8; J: TRBJ1-2; D: TRBD1; size: NA; CDR3: CASSLTGQGDGYTF; DNA: TGTGCCAGCAGCTTAACGGGGCAGGGGGATGGCTACACCTTC
length: 14; V: TRBV28; J: TRBJ1-1; D: NA; size: NA; CDR3: CATTGIQLNTEAFF; DNA: TGTGCCACCACAGGGATTCAACTGAACACTGAAGCTTTCTTT
length: 14; V: TRBV7-6; J: TRBJ2-5; D: NA; size: NA; CDR3: CASSPSTKQETQYF; DNA: TGTGCCAGCAGCCCCTCTACCAAACAAGAGACCCAGTACTTC
length: 14; V: TRBV2; J: TRBJ2-3; D: NA; size: NA; CDR3: CASSSSSRTDTQYF; DNA: TGTGCCAGCAGCTCTAGCTCCCGCACAGATACGCAGTATTTT
length: 14; V: TRBV9; J: TRBJ1-2; D: NA; size: NA; CDR3: CASSVEEGSYGYTF; DNA: TGTGCCAGCAGCGTAGAGGAGGGGAGCTATGGCTACACCTTC
length: 15; V: TRBV5-4; J: TRBJ1-2; D: NA; size: NA; CDR3: CASSPPVSGNYGYTF; DNA: TGTGCCAGCAGCCCACCCGTTTCGGGAAACTATGGCTACACCTTC
length: 16; V: TRBV6-2/TRBV6-3; J: TRBJ1-2; D: TRBD1; size: NA; CDR3: CASSRGTGGRHYGYTF; DNA: TGTGCCAGCAGCCGAGGGACAGGGGGTAGGCACTATGGCTACACCTTC
length: 15; V: TRBV9; J: TRBJ2-2; D: NA; size: NA; CDR3: CASSAYTENTGELFF; DNA: TGTGCCAGCAGCGCTTACACAGAGAACACCGGGGAGCTGTTTTTT
length: 16; V: TRBV7-2; J: TRBJ2-5; D: NA; size: NA; CDR3: CASSLAGGVVSETQYF; DNA: TGTGCCAGCAGCTTAGCGGGGGGAGTGGTGTCGGAGACCCAGTACTTC
length: 17; V: TRBV5-1; J: TRBJ2-5; D: TRBD2; size: NA; CDR3: CASSSTGTSGALETQYF; DNA: TGCGCCAGCAGCTCCACTGGGACTAGCGGTGCTTTGGAGACCCAGTACTTC
length: 13; V: TRBV5-4; J: TRBJ2-7; D: TRBD2; size: NA; CDR3: CASSLANSRGEYF; DNA: TGTGCCAGCAGCTTGGCCAATAGCCGGGGGGAGTACTTC
length: 15; V: TRBV6-1; J: TRBJ1-5; D: NA; size: NA; CDR3: CASSDPSVGNQPQHF; DNA: TGTGCCAGCAGTGATCCTAGCGTCGGCAATCAGCCCCAGCATTTT
length: 12; V: TRBV6-1; J: TRBJ1-2; D: NA; size: NA; CDR3: CASSDPGYGYTF; DNA: TGTGCCAGCAGTGATCCAGGGTATGGCTACACCTTC
length: 16; V: TRBV6-5; J: TRBJ2-1; D: NA; size: NA; CDR3: CASSYSIKAGYNEQFF; DNA: TGTGCCAGCAGTTACTCGATTAAGGCGGGCTACAATGAGCAGTTCTTC
length: 13; V: TRBV12-3/TRBV12-4; J: TRBJ1-2; D: TRBD1; size: NA; CDR3: CASSKQGVYGYTF; DNA: TGTGCCAGCAGTAAACAGGGGGTCTATGGCTACACCTTC
length: 12; V: TRBV12-3/TRBV12-4; J: TRBJ1-2; D: NA; size: NA; CDR3: CASSFQQVGYTF; DNA: TGTGCCAGCAGTTTTCAACAGGTCGGCTACACCTTC
length: 15; V: TRBV6-4; J: TRBJ2-1; D: TRBD1; size: few; CDR3: CASSLNPQGADEQFF; DNA: TGTGCCAGCAGCCTCAACCCACAGGGGGCGGATGAGCAGTTCTTC
length: 14; V: TRBV4-3; J: TRBJ2-7; D: NA; size: NA; CDR3: CASSQEGEAYEQYF; DNA: TGCGCCAGCAGCCAAGAAGGGGAAGCCTACGAGCAGTACTTC
length: 13; V: TRBV27; J: TRBJ2-5; D: NA; size: NA; CDR3: CASSPTALGTQYF; DNA: TGTGCCAGCAGTCCGACAGCCCTCGGGACCCAGTACTTC
length: 17; V: TRBV5-8; J: TRBJ2-2; D: NA; size: NA; CDR3: CASSLGAGGMNTGELFF; DNA: TGTGCCAGCAGCTTGGGAGCAGGGGGGATGAACACCGGGGAGCTGTTTTTT
length: 13; V: TRBV9; J: TRBJ2-7; D: NA; size: NA; CDR3: CASSTDSSYEQYF; DNA: TGTGCCAGCAGCACTGACAGCTCCTACGAGCAGTACTTC
length: 14; V: TRBV27; J: TRBJ2-5; D: NA; size: NA; CDR3: CASSSISVRETQYF; DNA: TGTGCCAGCAGTTCCATATCGGTGAGGGAGACCCAGTACTTC
length: 14; V: TRBV13; J: TRBJ2-5; D: NA; size: NA; CDR3: CASSPRTVLETQYF; DNA: TGTGCCAGCAGCCCGAGGACAGTGCTGGAGACCCAGTACTTC
length: 16; V: TRBV27; J: TRBJ2-2; D: TRBD2; size: NA; CDR3: CASSYWRGVLTGELFF; DNA: TGTGCCAGCAGTTATTGGCGGGGGGTCCTCACCGGGGAGCTGTTTTTT
length: 13; V: TRBV5-1; J: TRBJ2-1; D: NA; size: NA; CDR3: CASSLAPRGEQFF; DNA: TGCGCCAGCAGCTTGGCCCCCAGGGGTGAGCAGTTCTTC
length: 14; V: TRBV28; J: TRBJ1-6; D: TRBD1; size: NA; CDR3: CASIQVGTAFTLHF; DNA: TGTGCCAGCATCCAAGTCGGGACAGCCTTCACCCTCCACTTT
length: 15; V: TRBV13; J: TRBJ2-3; D: NA; size: few; CDR3: CASSFGGSFSDTQYF; DNA: TGTGCCAGCAGCTTTGGCGGGTCCTTCTCAGATACGCAGTATTTT
length: 13; V: TRBV6-5; J: TRBJ1-1; D: TRBD1; size: NA; CDR3: CASSRNRGAWAFF; DNA: TGTGCCAGCAGTCGTAACAGGGGGGCTTGGGCTTTCTTT
length: 13; V: TRBV4-1; J: TRBJ2-3; D: NA; size: NA; CDR3: CASSPARPDTQYF; DNA: TGCGCCAGCAGCCCAGCGAGACCAGATACGCAGTATTTT
length: 14; V: TRBV10-3; J: TRBJ2-5; D: NA; size: NA; CDR3: CAISESRGWETQYF; DNA: TGTGCCATCAGTGAGTCGCGGGGATGGGAGACCCAGTACTTC
length: 14; V: TRBV6-5; J: TRBJ2-7; D: TRBD1; size: NA; CDR3: CASSLETGSYEQYF; DNA: TGTGCCAGCAGCCTTGAGACAGGGTCCTACGAGCAGTACTTC
length: 14; V: TRBV24-1; J: TRBJ2-7; D: TRBD1; size: NA; CDR3: CATSDRTGKYEQYF; DNA: TGTGCCACCAGTGACCGGACAGGGAAATACGAGCAGTACTTC
length: 16; V: TRBV11-3; J: TRBJ2-1; D: TRBD2; size: few; CDR3: CASSPPGLAGDNEQFF; DNA: TGTGCCAGCAGCCCTCCGGGACTAGCGGGGGACAATGAGCAGTTCTTC
length: 15; V: TRBV5-4; J: TRBJ2-2; D: NA; size: NA; CDR3: CASSFGLDRAGELFF; DNA: TGTGCCAGCAGCTTCGGACTCGACCGGGCCGGGGAGCTGTTTTTT